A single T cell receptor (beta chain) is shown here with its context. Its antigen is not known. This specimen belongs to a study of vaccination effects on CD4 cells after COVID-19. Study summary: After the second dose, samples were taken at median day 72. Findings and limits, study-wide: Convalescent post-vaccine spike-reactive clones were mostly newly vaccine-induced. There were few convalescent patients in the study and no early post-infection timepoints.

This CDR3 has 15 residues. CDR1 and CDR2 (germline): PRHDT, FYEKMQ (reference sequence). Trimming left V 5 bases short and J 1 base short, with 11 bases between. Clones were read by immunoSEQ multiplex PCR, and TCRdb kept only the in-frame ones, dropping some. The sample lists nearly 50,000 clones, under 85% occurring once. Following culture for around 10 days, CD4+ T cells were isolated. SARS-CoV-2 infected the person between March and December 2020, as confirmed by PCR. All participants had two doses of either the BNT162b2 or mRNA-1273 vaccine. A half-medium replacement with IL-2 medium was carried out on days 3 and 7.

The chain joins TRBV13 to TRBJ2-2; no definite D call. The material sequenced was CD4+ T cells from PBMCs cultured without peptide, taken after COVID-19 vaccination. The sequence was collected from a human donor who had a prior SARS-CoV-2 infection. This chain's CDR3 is CASSPRLLNTGELFF. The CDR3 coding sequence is TGTGCCAGCAGCCCCCGGCTACTGAACACCGGGGAGCTGTTTTTT.